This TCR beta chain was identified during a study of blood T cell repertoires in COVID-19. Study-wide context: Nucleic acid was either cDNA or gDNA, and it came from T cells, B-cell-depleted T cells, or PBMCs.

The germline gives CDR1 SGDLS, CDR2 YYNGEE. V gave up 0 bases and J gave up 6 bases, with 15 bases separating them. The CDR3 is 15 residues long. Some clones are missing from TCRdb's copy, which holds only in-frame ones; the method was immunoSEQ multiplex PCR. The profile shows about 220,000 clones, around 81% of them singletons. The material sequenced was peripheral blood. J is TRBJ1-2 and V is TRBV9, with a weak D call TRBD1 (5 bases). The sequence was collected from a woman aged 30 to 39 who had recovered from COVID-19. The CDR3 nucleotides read TGTGCCAGCAGCGTAGCTCTGGGACTGAGTAATGGCTACACCTTC. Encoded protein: CASSVALGLSNGYTF.